This T cell receptor (beta chain) was recovered during a study of STAT5B mutations in CD4+ large granular lymphocyte leukemia. Per germline, CDR1 LNHNV and CDR2 YYDKDF (reference sequence). This CDR3 spans 13 amino acids. With 0 bases removed from V and 7 bases from J, the gap between germline ends came to 6 bases. Using immunoSEQ multiplex PCR, the repertoire was profiled, and TCRdb retains in-frame clones only, with some absent. Of around 35,000 clones listed, about 70% are singletons. V is TRBV15 and J is TRBJ1-4, with D unresolved. Specimen: CD4+ T cells from blood buffy coats. This TCR was recovered from a human donor in good health. This CDR3 is CATSRDRGEKLFF. The CDR3 DNA reads as TGTGCCACCAGCAGAGATCGCGGTGAAAAACTGTTTTTT.